Following are 18 T cell receptor beta chains from one sample sequenced in a study of glioma-infiltrating T cells after dendritic cell vaccination. Repertoires were generated with immunoSEQ multiplex PCR, while TCRdb's copy carries only in-frame clones and drops some. The sample yields about 95,000 clones, about 83% seen once. The starting material was blood, obtained before dendritic cell vaccination. These receptors came from a human donor with glioblastoma.

This chain connects TRBV5-8 to TRBJ2-3, with 10 bases lining up with TRBD2. This CDR3 has 17 residues. Germline lookup yields CDR1 SGHTS and CDR2 YDEGEE. Unmatched junction bases numbered 10, after V lost 1 base and J lost 5 bases. CDR3 in amino acids: CASSLYQRGGSQDTQYF. Written as DNA, the CDR3 is TGTGCCAGCAGCTTGTATCAGCGGGGGGGCTCCCAAGATACGCAGTATTTT.

This chain joins TRBV4-3 and TRBJ2-2; the D gene is possibly TRBD1 (6 bases). Trimming stripped 0 bases from V and 4 bases from J, with 12 bases between. The CDR3 extends over 16 amino acids. Germline CDR1 and CDR2: LGHNA and YSLEER. CDR3 region: CASSQDTGQLTGELFF. As DNA, the CDR3 is TGCGCCAGCAGCCAAGATACCGGACAGCTCACCGGGGAGCTGTTTTTT.

This clone has a handful of counts. This chain connects TRBV7-9 to TRBJ1-4; D perhaps matches TRBD1 (6 bases). The ends were cut back, 5 bases at V and 8 bases at J, with 15 bases in the middle. Germline loops: CDR1 SEHNR, CDR2 FQNEAQ (reference sequence). The CDR3 has 14 residues. CDR3 protein: CASSRGEGVEKLFF. The CDR3 bases are TGTGCCAGCAGCCGCGGAGAGGGGGTAGAAAAACTGTTTTTT.

CDR3 DNA: TGTGCCACTCAGGGTTTTAATGGCTACACCTTC. This encodes CATQGFNGYTF. The rearrangement links TRBV6-5 to TRBJ1-2, with D perhaps matching TRBD1 (5 bases). With 10 bases removed from V and 6 bases from J, the gap between germline ends came to 12 bases. This CDR3 has 11 residues. The germline gives CDR1 MNHEY, CDR2 SVGAGI.

This clone was counted a single time. The chain links TRBV9 to TRBJ1-4; a possible D gene is TRBD1 (6 bases). This CDR3 has 12 amino acids. The V and J ends lost 4 bases and 7 bases respectively, with 8 bases between them. From germline, CDR1 is SGDLS and CDR2 YYNGEE. For the CDR3, the DNA is TGTGCCAGCAGCAGGGGGAGTGAAAAACTGTTTTTT. It is translated as CASSRGSEKLFF.

V usage is TRBV19 and J usage is TRBJ2-5; TRBD2 agrees at 9 bases. Trimming at V came to 5 bases and at J to 5 bases, leaving 12 bases not matched to a gene. The germline CDR1 and CDR2 sequences are LNHDA and SQIVND (reference sequence). This CDR3 contains 16 residues. In DNA, the CDR3 is TGTGCCAGTAGTGTGGGACTAGCCCGAGGGGGGGAGACCCAGTACTTC. Protein product: CASSVGLARGGETQYF. Supplemented by reference TRBV19 and TRBJ2-5, the full variable domain reads DGGITQSPKYLFRKEGQNVTLSCEQNLNHDAMYWYRQDPGQGLRLIYYSQIVNDFQKGDIAEGYSVSREKKESFPLTVTSAQKNPTAFYLCASSVGLARGGETQYFGPGTRLLVL.

The sample holds one count of this clone. The chain is built from TRBV11-2 and TRBJ2-3; D gene uncertain. The CDR3 extends over 12 amino acids. Trimming cost V 6 bases and J 4 bases, with 8 bases left between them. Per the germline V gene, CDR1 is SGHAT and CDR2 is FQNNGV. The DNA for the CDR3 is TGTGCCAGCAGAATCTCCGCAGATACGCAGTATTTT. The encoded protein is CASRISADTQYF. Supplemented by reference TRBV11-2 and TRBJ2-3, the full variable domain reads EAGVAQSPRYKIIEKRQSVAFWCNPISGHATLYWYQQILGQGPKLLIQFQNNGVVDDSQLPKDRFSAERLKGVDSTLKIQPAKLEDSAVYLCASRISADTQYFGPGTRLTVL.

The chain links TRBV5-1 to TRBJ1-2; tentatively, D is TRBD1 (6 bases). V lost 0 bases, J lost 4 bases, and 16 bases lay in between. The CDR3 has 16 amino acids. CDR1 is SGHRS and CDR2 is YFSETQ in the germline V gene. The CDR3 protein is CASSLETGTTGYGYTF. The CDR3 region has the DNA TGCGCCAGCAGCTTGGAGACAGGCACCACTGGCTATGGCTACACCTTC.

The chain has TRBV18 and TRBJ2-7, with D perhaps matching TRBD1 (6 bases). CDR1 is KGHSH and CDR2 is LQKENI in the germline V gene. Deletions cut 2 bases from V and 1 base from J, with 15 bases between. This CDR3 comprises 16 residues. CDR3 in DNA: TGTGCCAGCTCACCAATAACAGGGTCGGGGTCCTACGAGCAGTACTTC. Protein: CASSPITGSGSYEQYF.

The J gene is TRBJ2-7, the V gene TRBV5-1; D is possibly TRBD2 (5 bases). The CDR3 is 13 amino acids. The germline V gene encodes CDR1 SGHRS and CDR2 YFSETQ. The V and J ends lost 1 base and 6 bases respectively, with 11 bases between them. CDR3 residues: CASSLRQEVEQYF. The CDR3 coding sequence is TGCGCCAGCAGCTTGAGGCAGGAGGTCGAGCAGTACTTC.

CDR3 protein: CASKVWTGGDQPQHF. The CDR3 DNA sequence: TGTGCCAGTAAAGTTTGGACAGGGGGCGATCAGCCCCAGCATTTT. This sequence joins TRBV19 and TRBJ1-5; 11 bases are shared with TRBD1. The germline gives CDR1 LNHDA, CDR2 SQIVND (reference sequence). The CDR3 covers 15 residues. V was clipped by 7 bases and J by 5 bases; unmatched bases: 7.

The chain recombines TRBV7-2 with TRBJ2-7, with D perhaps matching TRBD2 (6 bases). Trimming shortened V by 5 bases and J by 7 bases, and 18 bases separated the two germline ends. In germline, CDR1 is SGHTA, CDR2 FQGNSA. The CDR3 extends over 14 amino acids. CDR3 DNA: TGTGCCAGCAGCCCATACCAGGAGGGGATTGAGCAGTACTTC. This encodes CASSPYQEGIEQYF.

The rearrangement links TRBV19 to TRBJ1-1; the D gene is possibly TRBD1 (5 bases). V was cut by 5 bases and J by 5 bases, with 18 bases left in between. The germline V gene has CDR1 LNHDA and CDR2 SQIVND (reference sequence). The CDR3 spans 15 residues. This chain's CDR3 is CASSRIGAARTEAFF. CDR3 coding DNA: TGTGCCAGTAGTCGGATAGGGGCGGCAAGAACTGAAGCTTTCTTT.

This chain uses TRBV25-1 with TRBJ2-5; 8 bases align to TRBD2. The length of the CDR3 is 14 residues. Germline lookup yields CDR1 MGHDK and CDR2 SYGVNS. V shed 2 bases and J 5 bases; nucleotides not matched to a gene: 4. The CDR3 here is CASSERGGLETQYF. The CDR3 DNA reads as TGTGCCAGCAGTGAACGGGGGGGTCTTGAGACCCAGTACTTC.

This sequence joins TRBV19 and TRBJ1-5, with TRBD1 identical over 7 bases. Unmatched junction bases numbered 6, after V lost 3 bases and J lost 1 base. The CDR3 length is 16 residues. Germline CDR1 is LNHDA and CDR2 is SQIVND (reference sequence). The DNA for the CDR3 is TGTGCCAGTAGTATCGGGCCAGGGGGAAGCAATCAGCCCCAGCATTTT. It codes for CASSIGPGGSNQPQHF.

The J gene is TRBJ2-7, the V gene TRBV30; 10 bases are shared with TRBD2. Per germline, CDR1 GTSNPN and CDR2 SVGIG (reference sequence). The CDR3 runs 17 residues. V shed 0 bases and J 4 bases; nucleotides not matched to a gene: 12. CDR3 in amino acids: CAWSVPLAGAYQYEQYF. In DNA, the CDR3 is TGTGCCTGGAGTGTACCTCTAGCGGGAGCTTATCAATACGAGCAGTACTTC.

The chain's CDR3 is CASSEIQRGVEPQHF. DNA of the CDR3: TGTGCCAGCAGTGAAATCCAAAGGGGCGTCGAGCCCCAGCATTTT. The gene calls are TRBV6-1 and TRBJ1-5, with a tentative D call TRBD1 (5 bases). The germline CDR1 and CDR2 sequences are MNHNS and SASEGT. CDR3 length equals 15 residues. Trimming removed 2 bases from V and 8 bases from J, with 16 bases in between.

This chain uses TRBV5-1 with TRBJ2-1; D remains ambiguous. The V and J ends lost 2 bases and 0 bases respectively, with 6 bases between them. Germline CDR1 is SGHRS and CDR2 is YFSETQ. CDR3 length equals 14 residues. CDR3 in amino acids: CASSLASSYNEQFF. In DNA, the CDR3 is TGCGCCAGCAGCTTAGCGAGCTCCTACAATGAGCAGTTCTTC. Complete variable domain (other parts from reference TRBV5-1 and TRBJ2-1): KAGVTQTPRYLIKTRGQQVTLSCSPISGHRSVSWYQQTPGQGLQFLFEYFSETQRNKGNFPGRFSGRQFSNSRSEMNVSTLELGDSALYLCASSLASSYNEQFFGPGTRLTVL.